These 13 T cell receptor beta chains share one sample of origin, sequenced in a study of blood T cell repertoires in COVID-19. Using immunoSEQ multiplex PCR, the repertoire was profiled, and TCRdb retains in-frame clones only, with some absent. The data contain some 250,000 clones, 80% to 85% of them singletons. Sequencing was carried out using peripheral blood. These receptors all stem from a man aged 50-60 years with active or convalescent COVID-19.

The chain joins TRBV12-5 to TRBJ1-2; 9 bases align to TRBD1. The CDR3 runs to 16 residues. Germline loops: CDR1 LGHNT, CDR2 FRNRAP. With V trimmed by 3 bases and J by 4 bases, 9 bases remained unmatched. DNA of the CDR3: TGTGCTAGTGGTTTTAACCCGGGACAGGGTACCTATGGCTACACCTTC. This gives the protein CASGFNPGQGTYGYTF.

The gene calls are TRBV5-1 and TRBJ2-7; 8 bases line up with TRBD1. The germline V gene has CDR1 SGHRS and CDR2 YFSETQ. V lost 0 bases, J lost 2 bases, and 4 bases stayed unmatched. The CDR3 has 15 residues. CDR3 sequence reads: CASSLGTGLTYEQYF. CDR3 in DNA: TGCGCCAGCAGCTTGGGGACAGGGCTGACCTACGAGCAGTACTTC.

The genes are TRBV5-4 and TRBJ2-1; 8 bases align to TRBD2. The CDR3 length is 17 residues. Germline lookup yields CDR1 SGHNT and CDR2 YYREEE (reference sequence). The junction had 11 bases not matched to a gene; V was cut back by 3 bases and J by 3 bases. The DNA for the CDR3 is TGTGCCAGCAGCTCGCCAGAGATGCGGGGGGTCTACAATGAGCAGTTCTTC. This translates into CASSSPEMRGVYNEQFF.

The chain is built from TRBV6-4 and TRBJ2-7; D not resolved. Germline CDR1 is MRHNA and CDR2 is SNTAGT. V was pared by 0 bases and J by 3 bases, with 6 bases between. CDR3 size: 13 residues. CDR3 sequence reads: CASSDSAFYEQYF. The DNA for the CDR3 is TGTGCCAGCAGTGACTCGGCATTCTACGAGCAGTACTTC.

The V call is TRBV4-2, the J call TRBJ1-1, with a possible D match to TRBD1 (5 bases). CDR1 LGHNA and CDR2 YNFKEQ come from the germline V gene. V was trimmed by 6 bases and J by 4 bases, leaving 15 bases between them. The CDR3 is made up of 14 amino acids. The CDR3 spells CASREEAGGTEAFF. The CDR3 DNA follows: TGTGCCAGCAGAGAAGAGGCGGGGGGCACTGAAGCTTTCTTT.

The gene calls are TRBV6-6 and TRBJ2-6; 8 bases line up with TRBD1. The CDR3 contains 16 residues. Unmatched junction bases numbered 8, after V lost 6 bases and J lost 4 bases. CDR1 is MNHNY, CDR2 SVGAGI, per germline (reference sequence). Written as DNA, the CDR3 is TGTGCCAGCAGCCGCGGACAGGGTGCCGGGGCCAACGTCCTGACTTTC. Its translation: CASSRGQGAGANVLTF.

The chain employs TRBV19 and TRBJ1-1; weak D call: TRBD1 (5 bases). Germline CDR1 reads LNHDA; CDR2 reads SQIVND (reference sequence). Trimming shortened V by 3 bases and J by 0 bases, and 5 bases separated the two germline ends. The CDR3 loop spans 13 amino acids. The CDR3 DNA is TGTGCCAGTAGTATGACAGTGAACACTGAAGCTTTCTTT. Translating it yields CASSMTVNTEAFF.

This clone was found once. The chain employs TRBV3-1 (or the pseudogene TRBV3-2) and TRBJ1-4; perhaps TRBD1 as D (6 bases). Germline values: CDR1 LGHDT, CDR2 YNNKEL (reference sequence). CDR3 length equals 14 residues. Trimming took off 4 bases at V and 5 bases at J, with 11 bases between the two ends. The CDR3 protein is CASSRGQPNEKLFF. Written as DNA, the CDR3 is TGTGCCAGCAGCCGCGGACAGCCCAATGAAAAACTGTTTTTT.

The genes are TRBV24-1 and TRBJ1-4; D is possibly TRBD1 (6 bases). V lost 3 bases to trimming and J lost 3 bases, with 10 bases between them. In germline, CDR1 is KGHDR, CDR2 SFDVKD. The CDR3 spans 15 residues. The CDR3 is CATSDPQGSNEKLFF. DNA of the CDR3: TGTGCCACCAGTGATCCCCAGGGGTCTAATGAAAAACTGTTTTTT.

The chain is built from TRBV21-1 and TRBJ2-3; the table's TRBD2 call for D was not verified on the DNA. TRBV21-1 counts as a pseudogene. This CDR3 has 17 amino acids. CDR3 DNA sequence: TGTGCCAGCAGCAACGGGGGGAGGACTAGCCGAATCGGTACGCAGTATTTT. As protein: CASSNGGRTSRIGTQYF.

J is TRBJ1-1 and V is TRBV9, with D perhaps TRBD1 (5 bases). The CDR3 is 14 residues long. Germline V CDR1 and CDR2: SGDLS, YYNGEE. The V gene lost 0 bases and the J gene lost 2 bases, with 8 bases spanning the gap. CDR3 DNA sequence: TGTGCCAGCAGCGTAGGACAGAGTAACACTGAAGCTTTCTTT. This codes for CASSVGQSNTEAFF.

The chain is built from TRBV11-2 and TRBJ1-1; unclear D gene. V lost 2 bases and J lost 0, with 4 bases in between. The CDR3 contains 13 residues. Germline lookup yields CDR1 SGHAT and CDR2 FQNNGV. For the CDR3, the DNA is TGTGCCAGCAGCTTATCCATGAACACTGAAGCTTTCTTT. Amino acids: CASSLSMNTEAFF.

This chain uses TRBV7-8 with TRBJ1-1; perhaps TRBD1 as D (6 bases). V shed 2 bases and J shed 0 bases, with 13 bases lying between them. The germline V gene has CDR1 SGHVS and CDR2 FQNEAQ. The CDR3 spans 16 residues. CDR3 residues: CASSLRQARMNTEAFF. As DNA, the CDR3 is TGTGCCAGCAGCTTAAGACAGGCGCGGATGAACACTGAAGCTTTCTTT. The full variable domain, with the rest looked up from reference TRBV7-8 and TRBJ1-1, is GAGVSQSPRYKVAKRGQDVALRCDPISGHVSLFWYQQALGQGPEFLTYFQNEAQLDKSGLPSDRFFAERPEGSVSTLKIQRTQQEDSAVYLCASSLRQARMNTEAFFGQGTRLTVV.